The 32 T cell receptor beta chains reported below all come from one sample, sequenced in a study of CD8+ T cells in alopecia areata. Reverse transcribed after extraction, RNA yielded cDNA as the sequencing template. Produced via immunoSEQ multiplex PCR; TCRdb's table is partial and in-frame only. The sample has about 140,000 clones; 55% are singletons. Sequencing input: CD4+ T cells sorted from blood. The receptors come from a human donor in good health.

The CDR3 sequence is CSVVASGSLKETQYF. The CDR3 DNA is TGCAGCGTTGTGGCTAGCGGGTCTCTAAAAGAGACCCAGTACTTC. The chain links TRBV29-1 to TRBJ2-5; 8 nucleotides agree with TRBD2. Germline V CDR1 and CDR2: SQVTM, ANQGSEA. V shed 4 bases, J shed 3 bases, and the junction held 10 bases outside the gene matches. The CDR3 contains 15 residues. The variable domain in full, completed from reference TRBV29-1 and TRBJ2-5, reads SAVISQKPSRDICQRGTSLTIQCQVDSQVTMMFWYRQQPGQSLTLIATANQGSEATYESGFVIDKFPISRPNLTFSTLTVSNMSPEDSSIYLCSVVASGSLKETQYFGPGTRLLVL.

The chain carries TRBV6-1 and TRBJ1-2; D unresolved. CDR1 MNHNS and CDR2 SASEGT come from the germline V gene. The V end was cut by 6 bases, the J end by 2 bases, with 10 bases between. CDR3 length: 13 amino acids. The DNA for the CDR3 is TGTGCCAGCAGCACCAGGCTGAACTATGGCTACACCTTC. This translates into CASSTRLNYGYTF.

The CDR3 DNA reads TGTGCCAGCAGTCTTAGGCAGAATGGAAACACCATATATTTT. This encodes CASSLRQNGNTIYF. The V gene is TRBV27, the J gene TRBJ1-3; D not certain. This CDR3 is 14 amino acids long. V was cut by 5 bases and J by 3 bases, with 11 bases left in between. The germline CDR1 and CDR2 sequences are MNHEY and SMNVEV (reference sequence).

The chain is built from TRBV5-1 and TRBJ2-5, with 14 bases identical to TRBD2. Germline CDR1 reads SGHRS; CDR2 reads YFSETQ. The V and J ends lost 0 bases and 4 bases, in that order; junction bases with no gene match: 5. The CDR3 spans 17 residues. The CDR3 loop reads CASSLEGLAGGGETQYF. The CDR3 DNA reads TGCGCCAGCAGCTTGGAAGGACTAGCGGGAGGAGGAGAGACCCAGTACTTC. Together with reference TRBV5-1 and TRBJ2-5, the CDR3 gives the full variable domain: KAGVTQTPRYLIKTRGQQVTLSCSPISGHRSVSWYQQTPGQGLQFLFEYFSETQRNKGNFPGRFSGRQFSNSRSEMNVSTLELGDSALYLCASSLEGLAGGGETQYFGPGTRLLVL.

This clone was counted a few times. The chain is built from TRBV5-1 and TRBJ1-4; 9 bases are shared with TRBD1. This CDR3 region has 14 residues. The junction had 5 bases not matched to a gene; V was cut back by 3 bases and J by 8 bases. Germline V gene sequence: CDR1 SGHRS, CDR2 YFSETQ. CDR3 nucleotides: TGCGCCAGCAGCTCGACAGGGGGGCGAGAAAAACTGTTTTTT. This codes for CASSSTGGREKLFF.

This clone has more than one count but fewer than ten. The gene calls are TRBV4-1 and TRBJ2-6; TRBD1 aligns across 7 bases. The CDR3 extends over 16 amino acids. With V trimmed by 1 base and J by 2 bases, 2 bases remained unmatched. Germline-derived CDR1 and CDR2 are MGHRA and YSYEKL. The chain's CDR3 is CASSQAGTAGANVLTF. In nucleotides, the CDR3 is TGCGCCAGCAGCCAAGCTGGGACAGCTGGGGCCAACGTCCTGACTTTC.

The chain combines TRBV6-6 with TRBJ2-7; D gene ambiguous. The CDR3 is made up of 13 amino acids. The V and J ends lost 6 bases and 4 bases respectively, with 13 bases between them. Germline values: CDR1 MNHNY, CDR2 SVGAGI (reference sequence). In nucleotides, the CDR3 is TGTGCCAGCAGACCCGACGGCCTGTACGAGCAGTACTTC. It yields the protein CASRPDGLYEQYF.

This chain's CDR3 is CAWSSPRGLGDIQYF. In DNA, the CDR3 is TGTGCCTGGAGTTCCCCCAGGGGGCTAGGCGACATTCAGTACTTC. This chain connects TRBV30 to TRBJ2-4; 8 nucleotides agree with TRBD1. The CDR3 consists of 15 residues. The germline V gene encodes CDR1 GTSNPN and CDR2 SVGIG (reference sequence). J was trimmed by 8 bases and V by 2 bases; bases with no gene match: 11.

This clone was found a few times. This sequence joins TRBV19 and TRBJ2-1, with 10 bases identical to TRBD1. J lost 10 bases, V lost 5 bases, and 8 bases had no gene match. The V gene's germline CDR1 is LNHDA and CDR2 SQIVND (reference sequence). This CDR3 comprises 14 residues. CDR3 DNA: TGTGCCAGTAGTCTGAACCGGGACAGGGGAGAGCAGTTCTTC. This translates into CASSLNRDRGEQFF.

This chain uses TRBV7-6 with TRBJ2-3, with TRBD2 as a possible D gene (6 bases). This CDR3 is 14 amino acids long. Trimming left V 5 bases short and J 2 bases short, with 11 bases between. Germline CDR1 SGHVS, CDR2 FNYEAQ. CDR3 nucleotide sequence: TGTGCCAGCAGCCTCGGAGGGTTCACAGATACGCAGTATTTT. It codes for CASSLGGFTDTQYF. The full variable domain, completed using reference TRBV7-6 and TRBJ2-3, is GAGVSQSPRYKVTKRGQDVALRCDPISGHVSLYWYRQALGQGPEFLTYFNYEAQQDKSGLPNDRFSAERPEGSISTLTIQRTEQRDSAMYRCASSLGGFTDTQYFGPGTRLTVL.

This clone was seen a single time. The chain is built from TRBV6-6 and TRBJ1-5, with a possible D match to TRBD1 (6 bases). Looked up from germline, CDR1 is MNHNY and CDR2 is SVGAGI (reference sequence). The V gene lost 3 bases and the J gene lost 6 bases, with 12 bases spanning the gap. This CDR3 region has 14 residues. CDR3 coding DNA: TGTGCCAGCAGTTATACGGGGGGGCCTCAGCCCCAGCATTTT. The encoded protein is CASSYTGGPQPQHF.

This clone was observed a few times. The chain is built from TRBV28 and TRBJ2-2, with D perhaps TRBD2 (5 bases). The germline CDR1 and CDR2 sequences are MDHEN and SYDVKM. CDR3 length: 14 amino acids. Trimming cost V 10 bases and J 0 bases, with 12 bases left between them. This CDR3 is CATRRGTNTGELFF. The CDR3 nucleotides read TGTGCCACCCGGAGAGGGACGAACACCGGGGAGCTGTTTTTT.

The V call is TRBV9, the J call TRBJ1-5, with no clear D. With 0 bases removed from V and 3 bases from J, the gap between germline ends came to 10 bases. CDR1 is SGDLS, CDR2 YYNGEE, per germline. This CDR3 is 15 amino acids long. CDR3 sequence reads: CASSVATDPNQPQHF. The CDR3 nucleotides are TGTGCCAGCAGCGTAGCGACGGATCCCAATCAGCCCCAGCATTTT.

The chain is built from TRBV15 and TRBJ1-3; no reliable D call. Germline V gene lookup returns CDR1 LNHNV and CDR2 YYDKDF (reference sequence). The CDR3 is 14 residues long. The V and J ends lost 0 bases and 4 bases respectively, with 7 bases between them. The CDR3 DNA reads as TGTGCCACCAGCAGAGAACCCCCGGGAAACACCATATATTTT. This encodes CATSREPPGNTIYF.

This clone showed up just a few times. The junction and the germline gene differ at one end; a read error may be behind it. The chain couples TRBV19 to TRBJ1-1; tentatively, D is TRBD1 (5 bases). In germline, CDR1 is LNHDA, CDR2 SQIVND (reference sequence). The CDR3 runs 15 residues. The CDR3 DNA sequence: TGTGCCAGCCAAGAGGGACTCGGAGGTCGGACCGCGGGATCCTTT. Amino acids: CASQEGLGGRTAGSF.

The chain employs TRBV5-1 and TRBJ2-7, with 8 bases fitting TRBD2. The CDR3 sequence is 14 residues long. Per the germline V gene, CDR1 is SGHRS and CDR2 is YFSETQ. J gave up 0 bases and V 5 bases, and 4 bases lay outside the gene matches. The CDR3 region has the DNA TGCGCCAGCAGTGTGAGCGGGAGCTCCTACGAGCAGTACTTC. This encodes CASSVSGSSYEQYF.

V is TRBV2 and J is TRBJ1-2; 7 bases line up with TRBD1. This CDR3 comprises 13 residues. Germline trimming cut 8 bases from V and 5 bases from J; bases unmatched to any gene: 8. Germline V gene data show CDR1 as SNHLY and CDR2 as FYNNEI. CDR3 sequence: CASGGTATYGYTF. The CDR3 region has the DNA TGTGCCAGCGGGGGGACAGCAACTTATGGCTACACCTTC.

The chain combines TRBV18 with TRBJ1-5; a possible D gene is TRBD1 (5 bases). Trimming cost V 6 bases and J 3 bases, with 15 bases left between them. The CDR3 totals 15 residues. Per the germline V gene, CDR1 is KGHSH and CDR2 is LQKENI. The CDR3 DNA reads as TGTGCCAGCTCCTCCCGGGGGGGTATCAATCAGCCCCAGCATTTT. Translated: CASSSRGGINQPQHF.

The CDR3 DNA sequence: TGTGCCAGCGGGAGGGACTATGGCTACACCTTC. The encoded protein is CASGRDYGYTF. V and J are TRBV6-5 and TRBJ1-2, with D unresolved. Germline assignment: CDR1 MNHEY and CDR2 SVGAGI. The CDR3 runs 11 residues. The V end lost 8 bases, the J end lost 3 bases, and 7 bases lay between the germline ends.

This clone appeared once. V gene TRBV29-1 combines with J gene TRBJ1-2; perhaps TRBD1 as D (5 bases). Between the trimmed V and J ends, which lost 7 bases and 3 bases, there was a span of 12 bases. The CDR3 covers 12 residues. Germline V CDR1 and CDR2: SQVTM, ANQGSEA. CDR3 amino acids: CSARRGDYGYTF. As DNA, the CDR3 is TGCAGCGCTCGACGAGGGGACTATGGCTACACCTTC.

This chain links TRBV5-4 with TRBJ2-7; the D gene is possibly TRBD1 (5 bases). CDR3 length: 14 amino acids. The ends were cut back, 4 bases at V and 5 bases at J, with 16 bases in the middle. The germline CDR1 and CDR2 sequences are SGHNT and YYREEE (reference sequence). For the CDR3, the DNA is TGTGCCAGCAGCGGGGTGGGCAGGGCTGACGAGCAGTACTTC. Amino acid sequence: CASSGVGRADEQYF.

J is TRBJ1-1 and V is TRBV29-1; TRBD1 agrees at 8 bases. The CDR3 consists of 13 residues. Looked up from germline, CDR1 is SQVTM and CDR2 is ANQGSEA. J lost 2 bases, V lost 4 bases, and 3 bases had no gene match. Here the CDR3 DNA reads TGCAGCGTTGTTGGGACAGGAAACACTGAAGCTTTCTTT. Its protein is CSVVGTGNTEAFF.

This clone was counted only a few times. The chain has TRBV4-2 and TRBJ2-7, with D possibly being TRBD2 (5 bases). The CDR3 runs to 14 residues. The V end lost 0 bases, the J end lost 2 bases, and 8 bases lay between the germline ends. The V gene's germline CDR1 is LGHNA and CDR2 YNFKEQ. CDR3 residues: CASSQESSTYEQYF. In DNA, the CDR3 is TGTGCCAGCAGCCAAGAGTCTAGCACCTACGAGCAGTACTTC.

J is TRBJ2-2 and V is TRBV5-4; TRBD2 is a possible D gene (6 bases). CDR3 length equals 15 residues. Germline V CDR1 and CDR2: SGHNT, YYREEE (reference sequence). V dropped 0 bases and J dropped 5 bases, with 11 bases sitting between them. The CDR3 DNA sequence: TGTGCCAGCAGCTTGGTCGGGAGAAAAACCGGGGAGCTGTTTTTT. Translating gives CASSLVGRKTGELFF.

This clone has just a few counts. The chain is built from TRBV29-1 and TRBJ2-1, with D maybe TRBD2 (6 bases). This CDR3 contains 14 residues. Germline V CDR1 and CDR2: SQVTM, ANQGSEA. Trimming shortened V by 4 bases and J by 0 bases, and 10 bases separated the two germline ends. CDR3 sequence (DNA): TGCAGCGTTGTACGGGAGATCTCCTACAATGAGCAGTTCTTC. Residues: CSVVREISYNEQFF.

This clone came up once. The chain's CDR3 is CASSVAGDGFEKLFF. The CDR3, as DNA: TGTGCCAGCAGCGTAGCGGGGGACGGCTTCGAAAAACTGTTTTTT. This sequence joins TRBV9 and TRBJ1-4; maybe TRBD1 (5 bases). Trimming took off 0 bases at V and 8 bases at J, with 14 bases between the two ends. Germline loops: CDR1 SGDLS, CDR2 YYNGEE. This CDR3 is built from 15 residues.

The chain recombines TRBV5-1 with TRBJ2-1; TRBD2 aligns across 9 bases. In germline, CDR1 is SGHRS, CDR2 YFSETQ. V shed 2 bases and J 0 bases; nucleotides not matched to a gene: 3. The CDR3 has 16 residues. The CDR3 reads CASSFFSGSSYNEQFF. CDR3 in DNA: TGCGCCAGCAGCTTCTTTAGCGGGAGCTCCTACAATGAGCAGTTCTTC.

The rearrangement links TRBV18 to TRBJ1-1; D possibly corresponds to TRBD1 (5 bases). This CDR3 is 16 amino acids long. The V end lost 1 base, the J end lost 0 bases, and 12 bases lay between the germline ends. Per germline, CDR1 KGHSH and CDR2 LQKENI. As DNA, the CDR3 is TGTGCCAGCTCACCACAGTTAGGGGCCATGAACACTGAAGCTTTCTTT. Residues: CASSPQLGAMNTEAFF.

This clone was seen only a few times. V and J are TRBV29-1 and TRBJ2-5, with 7 bases matching TRBD2. The CDR3 spans 18 residues. V was pared by 3 bases and J by 3 bases, with 19 bases of the junction left unmatched. The germline V gene encodes CDR1 SQVTM and CDR2 ANQGSEA. The CDR3 region has the DNA TGCAGCGTTGATGTCCCGGTATCGCGGGAGTCATTAAAAGAGACCCAGTACTTC. This codes for CSVDVPVSRESLKETQYF.

V gene TRBV29-1 combines with J gene TRBJ2-2; 8 bases fit TRBD1. The CDR3 contains 13 residues. Per the germline V gene, CDR1 is SQVTM and CDR2 is ANQGSEA. V trimming: 5 bases; J trimming: 7 bases; junction bases outside the gene matches: 6. The CDR3 DNA reads as TGCAGCGTTCGTCAGGGGGCAGGCGGGGAGCTGTTTTTT. This translates into CSVRQGAGGELFF.

In DNA form, the CDR3 reads TGTGCCAGCAGTCCTGGACAGGGCGGCAATCAGCCCCAGCATTTT. This gives the protein CASSPGQGGNQPQHF. The J gene is TRBJ1-5, the V gene TRBV27, with TRBD1 identical over 8 bases. This CDR3 comprises 15 residues. Trimming took 5 bases from V and 2 from J; bases not matched to a gene: 5. Germline CDR1 and CDR2: MNHEY and SMNVEV (reference sequence).

V and J are TRBV2 and TRBJ2-7; D not certain. The germline gives CDR1 SNHLY, CDR2 FYNNEI. The CDR3 spans 15 residues. Trimming pared 3 bases from V and 3 bases from J, leaving 15 bases between. The CDR3 DNA is TGTGCCAGCAGTGATAGTGTGGCAGGAAACTACGAGCAGTACTTC. As protein: CASSDSVAGNYEQYF.